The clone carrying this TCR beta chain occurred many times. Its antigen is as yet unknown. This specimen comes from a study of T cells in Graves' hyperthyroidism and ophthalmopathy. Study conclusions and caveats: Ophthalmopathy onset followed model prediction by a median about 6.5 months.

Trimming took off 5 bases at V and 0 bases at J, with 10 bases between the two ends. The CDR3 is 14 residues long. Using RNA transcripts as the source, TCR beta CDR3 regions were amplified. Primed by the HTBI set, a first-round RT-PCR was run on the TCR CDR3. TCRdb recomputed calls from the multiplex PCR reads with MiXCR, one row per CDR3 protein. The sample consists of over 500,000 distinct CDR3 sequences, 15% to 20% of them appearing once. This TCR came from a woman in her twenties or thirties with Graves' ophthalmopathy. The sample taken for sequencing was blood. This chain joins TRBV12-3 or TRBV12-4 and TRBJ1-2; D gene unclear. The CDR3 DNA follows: TGTGCCAGCAGTACAAATCCGTCTAACTATGGCTACACCTTC. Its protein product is CASSTNPSNYGYTF.